Below, 21 T cell receptor beta chains from the same sample are listed, as sequenced in a study of blood T cell repertoires in COVID-19. Sequencing was performed with immunoSEQ multiplex PCR; in TCRdb, only in-frame clones are kept and a portion is missing. The sample lists 250,000 or so clones, about 89% occurring once. Source material: PBMCs or T cells enriched from blood (not recorded which). All receptors come from a human donor in a cohort exposed to, infected with or recovered from COVID-19 (not recorded which). The donor label of this sample is uncertain.

This clone has a single count. This chain joins TRBV3-1 (or the pseudogene TRBV3-2) and TRBJ1-1, with 7 nucleotides matching TRBD1. The CDR3 spans 14 residues. V shed 1 base and J 4 bases; nucleotides not matched to a gene: 3. Per germline, CDR1 LGHDT and CDR2 YNNKEL (reference sequence). The CDR3 region is CASSQGQGATEAFF. The CDR3 nucleotides read TGTGCCAGCAGCCAAGGACAGGGAGCCACTGAAGCTTTCTTT.

J is TRBJ2-1 and V is TRBV3-1 (or the pseudogene TRBV3-2); 9 bases are a match to TRBD2. CDR3 size: 14 residues. Germline V gene lookup returns CDR1 LGHDT and CDR2 YNNKEL (reference sequence). J was trimmed by 10 bases and V by 0 bases; bases with no gene match: 4. CDR3 residues: CASSQEGTSGEQFF. The CDR3 nucleotides are TGTGCCAGCAGCCAAGAGGGAACTAGCGGGGAGCAGTTCTTC.

The chain couples TRBV6-5 to TRBJ1-2, with D unclear. V lost 0 bases and J 0 bases, leaving 8 bases between the germline ends. Germline CDR1 and CDR2: MNHEY and SVGAGI. This CDR3 contains 15 residues. This CDR3 reads CASSYSRGANYGYTF. The CDR3 DNA follows: TGTGCCAGCAGTTACTCCCGGGGAGCTAACTATGGCTACACCTTC.

This chain links TRBV18 with TRBJ2-1; 11 bases are shared with TRBD1. The germline gives CDR1 KGHSH, CDR2 LQKENI. The junction had 2 bases not matched to a gene; V was cut back by 5 bases and J by 8 bases. The CDR3 consists of 13 residues. CDR3 in DNA: TGTGCCAGCTCAGGACAGGGGGCCTATGAGCAGTTCTTC. Amino acid sequence: CASSGQGAYEQFF.

The CDR3 coding sequence is TGTGCCAGCAGCTTACTTGACAGGGGGAATATTGAAGCTTTCTTT. It specifies CASSLLDRGNIEAFF. The chain links TRBV5-5 to TRBJ1-1; TRBD1 aligns across 9 bases. The CDR3 covers 15 residues. The trim removed 2 bases at V and 7 bases at J, leaving 9 bases unmatched. Looked up from germline, CDR1 is SGHKS and CDR2 is YYEKEE (reference sequence). The variable domain in full, with the rest retrieved from reference TRBV5-5 and TRBJ1-1, is DAGVTQSPTHLIKTRGQQVTLRCSPISGHKSVSWYQQVLGQGPQFIFQYYEKEERGRGNFPDRFSARQFPNYSSELNVNALLLGDSALYLCASSLLDRGNIEAFFGQGTRLTVV.

This chain links TRBV5-1 with TRBJ2-1; TRBD1 matches at 7 bases. The V gene end was trimmed by 1 base and the J gene end by 7 bases; junction bases not matched to a gene: 5. This CDR3 contains 14 residues. The germline gives CDR1 SGHRS, CDR2 YFSETQ. As DNA, the CDR3 is TGCGCCAGCAGCTTGAGGGGGCCGGAAAATGAGCAGTTCTTC. Translation: CASSLRGPENEQFF.

In its sample, this clone was seen once. The chain combines TRBV14 with TRBJ1-2; possibly TRBD1 for D (5 bases). Per germline, CDR1 SGHDN and CDR2 FVKESK. This CDR3 comprises 14 residues. V lost 2 bases, J lost 3 bases, and 10 bases lay in between. The CDR3, as DNA: TGTGCCAGCAGCCAAAATCAGGGTTACTATGGCTACACCTTC. Residues: CASSQNQGYYGYTF.

V is TRBV6-5 and J is TRBJ1-5; D is perhaps TRBD1 (6 bases). CDR3 length equals 13 residues. Trimming pared 6 bases from V and 3 bases from J, leaving 9 bases between. Germline loops: CDR1 MNHEY, CDR2 SVGAGI. CDR3 nucleotides: TGTGCCAGCAGAACAGGGCCCAATCAGCCCCAGCATTTT. The encoded protein is CASRTGPNQPQHF.

This chain links TRBV12-3 or TRBV12-4 with TRBJ2-3; 7 bases agree with TRBD2. This CDR3 comprises 13 residues. V lost 7 bases, J lost 4 bases, and 5 bases stayed unmatched. The CDR3 protein is CASTRLAADTQYF. The CDR3, as DNA: TGTGCCAGCACCAGGCTAGCGGCAGATACGCAGTATTTT.

The rearrangement links TRBV5-4 to TRBJ2-1; D call uncertain. This CDR3 is built from 13 residues. Trimming stripped 0 bases from V and 8 bases from J, with 9 bases between. Germline values: CDR1 SGHNT, CDR2 YYREEE (reference sequence). CDR3: CASSLAGLDEQFF. CDR3 in DNA: TGTGCCAGCAGCTTGGCCGGTCTCGATGAGCAGTTCTTC.

The rearrangement uses TRBV7-8 and TRBJ1-6; no clear D gene. The germline V and J ends were trimmed by 6 bases and 0 bases, with 12 bases remaining between them. The CDR3 consists of 16 residues. Germline loops: CDR1 SGHVS, CDR2 FQNEAQ. The CDR3 nucleotides read TGTGCCAGCAGTCCAGGTCGGGGCTCCTATAATTCACCCCTCCACTTT. This encodes CASSPGRGSYNSPLHF.

The CDR3 sequence: CASSYSRANGYTF. CDR3 coding DNA: TGTGCCAGCAGTTACTCCAGGGCGAATGGCTACACCTTC. The chain is built from TRBV6-5 and TRBJ1-2; TRBD1 might be the D (5 bases). CDR3 size: 13 residues. The V and J ends lost 0 bases and 6 bases respectively, with 8 bases between them. Germline V CDR1 and CDR2: MNHEY, SVGAGI.

This chain uses TRBV19 with TRBJ2-1; 8 nucleotides line up with TRBD2. The CDR3 totals 16 residues. CDR1 and CDR2 (germline): LNHDA, SQIVND (reference sequence). The ends lost 8 bases at V and 0 bases at J; junction bases unmatched: 9. CDR3: CASRTGGQLSYNEQFF. CDR3 bases: TGTGCCAGTCGGACGGGGGGGCAACTCTCCTACAATGAGCAGTTCTTC. Together with reference TRBV19 and TRBJ2-1, the CDR3 gives the full variable domain: DGGITQSPKYLFRKEGQNVTLSCEQNLNHDAMYWYRQDPGQGLRLIYYSQIVNDFQKGDIAEGYSVSREKKESFPLTVTSAQKNPTAFYLCASRTGGQLSYNEQFFGPGTRLTVL.

The chain couples TRBV19 to TRBJ1-5, with 7 bases aligning to TRBD1. The trim removed 5 bases at V and 2 bases at J, leaving 6 bases unmatched. The length of the CDR3 is 15 residues. Germline values: CDR1 LNHDA, CDR2 SQIVND (reference sequence). Written as DNA, the CDR3 is TGTGCCAGTAGTGCAGACAGGGTGGGCAATCAGCCCCAGCATTTT. It encodes CASSADRVGNQPQHF. The full variable domain, in which reference TRBV19 and TRBJ1-5 provide the parts outside the CDR3, is DGGITQSPKYLFRKEGQNVTLSCEQNLNHDAMYWYRQDPGQGLRLIYYSQIVNDFQKGDIAEGYSVSREKKESFPLTVTSAQKNPTAFYLCASSADRVGNQPQHFGDGTRLSIL.

This CDR3 reads CASSGQGGEQFF. The DNA for the CDR3 is TGTGCCAGCAGTGGACAGGGCGGGGAGCAGTTCTTC. This chain uses TRBV6-4 with TRBJ2-1, with 7 bases that match TRBD1. The V and J ends lost 4 bases and 10 bases, in that order; junction bases with no gene match: 4. Per the germline V gene, CDR1 is MRHNA and CDR2 is SNTAGT. CDR3 length: 12 amino acids.

The chain couples TRBV13 to TRBJ2-7; 11 nucleotides align to TRBD1. Per germline, CDR1 PRHDT and CDR2 FYEKMQ (reference sequence). V trimming: 6 bases; J trimming: 7 bases; junction bases outside the gene matches: 8. CDR3 length equals 14 residues. The CDR3 here is CASSPGQGAREQYF. The CDR3 DNA reads as TGTGCCAGCAGTCCTGGACAGGGGGCGCGTGAGCAGTACTTC.

This clone was counted a few times. The chain uses TRBV30 and TRBJ2-6, with a possible D match to TRBD2 (5 bases). V was cut by 4 bases and J by 3 bases, with 7 bases left in between. CDR3 length equals 13 residues. Germline lookup yields CDR1 GTSNPN and CDR2 SVGIG (reference sequence). This CDR3 reads CAWITSGANVLTF. CDR3 nucleotide sequence: TGTGCCTGGATCACTAGTGGGGCCAACGTCCTGACTTTC.

The rearrangement links TRBV27 to TRBJ1-2; 11 bases map to TRBD1. The germline CDR1 and CDR2 sequences are MNHEY and SMNVEV (reference sequence). With 0 bases clipped from V and 1 base from J, the junction kept 7 bases outside the gene matches. This CDR3 is 18 amino acids long. The CDR3 sequence: CASSLSLGQGGNNYGYTF. In nucleotides, the CDR3 is TGTGCCAGCAGTTTATCGCTGGGACAGGGGGGGAATAACTATGGCTACACCTTC.

The V gene is TRBV11-2, the J gene TRBJ2-7, with TRBD1 matching 9 bases. This CDR3 comprises 14 residues. With 5 bases clipped from V and 4 bases from J, the junction kept 6 bases outside the gene matches. CDR1 and CDR2 from the germline V gene are SGHAT and FQNNGV. CDR3 nucleotides: TGTGCCAGCAGCACTGGACAGGGGAGGTACGAGCAGTACTTC. Translation gives CASSTGQGRYEQYF. Full variable domain (rest looked up from reference TRBV11-2 and TRBJ2-7): EAGVAQSPRYKIIEKRQSVAFWCNPISGHATLYWYQQILGQGPKLLIQFQNNGVVDDSQLPKDRFSAERLKGVDSTLKIQPAKLEDSAVYLCASSTGQGRYEQYFGPGTRLTVT.

Only one count was recorded for this clone. The chain recombines TRBV9 with TRBJ1-1, with D uncertain. The CDR3 is made up of 14 amino acids. Trimming shortened V by 0 bases and J by 0 bases, and 6 bases separated the two germline ends. Germline CDR1 SGDLS, CDR2 YYNGEE. CDR3 loop: CASSVVDMNTEAFF. The CDR3 DNA reads as TGTGCCAGCAGCGTAGTAGATATGAACACTGAAGCTTTCTTT.

This chain connects TRBV30 to TRBJ1-6; D remains ambiguous. This CDR3 region has 13 residues. Per the germline V gene, CDR1 is GTSNPN and CDR2 is SVGIG (reference sequence). Between the trimmed V and J ends, which lost 5 bases and 1 base, there was a span of 6 bases. The CDR3 protein is CAWGSSYNSPLHF. The DNA for the CDR3 is TGTGCCTGGGGGAGTTCCTATAATTCACCCCTCCACTTT.